Below, 27 T cell receptor beta chains from the same sample are listed, as sequenced in a study of response to subunit inactivated influenza vaccine. TCRdb re-called the RT-PCR reads with MiXCR, one entry per CDR3 protein. Here the sample spans around 600,000 distinct CDR3 sequences, approximately 10% being singletons. Another study also made use of these data, one on T cells expressing NK-cell markers. From that second work: In generating TCR beta cDNA, 5'RACE template switching with UMIs was used.

The sample consisted of PBMCs from blood, taken on the day of vaccination. These receptors were obtained from a man between 45 and 60 years old who received an inactivated influenza vaccine.

This clonotype was seen more than once but under ten times. The genes are TRBV28 and TRBJ2-3; 7 positions match TRBD2. Germline CDR1 and CDR2: MDHEN and SYDVKM. V was clipped by 8 bases and J by 2 bases; unmatched bases: 19. CDR3 size: 18 residues. The CDR3 is CASETGRLAGPLTDTQYF. The CDR3 DNA follows: TGTGCCAGCGAGACGGGGAGATTAGCGGGTCCCCTCACAGATACGCAGTATTTT. Together with reference TRBV28 and TRBJ2-3, the CDR3 gives the full variable domain: DVKVTQSSRYLVKRTGEKVFLECVQDMDHENMFWYRQDPGLGLRLIYFSYDVKMKEKGDIPEGYSVSREKKERFSLILESASTNQTSMYLCASETGRLAGPLTDTQYFGPGTRLTVL.

The chain carries TRBV4-3 and TRBJ2-3; 9 nucleotides line up with TRBD1. The CDR3 is 18 residues long. J was trimmed by 1 base and V by 1 base; bases with no gene match: 9. Germline CDR1 and CDR2: LGHNA and YSLEER. CDR3 region: CASSQVFGGQGGTDTQYF. CDR3 DNA sequence: TGCGCCAGCAGCCAAGTTTTTGGGGGACAGGGTGGCACAGATACGCAGTATTTT.

This chain links TRBV19 with TRBJ2-3, with 9 bases matching TRBD1. V lost 5 bases and J lost 1; bases outside the gene matches: 10. CDR3 length equals 17 residues. The germline CDR1 and CDR2 sequences are LNHDA and SQIVND (reference sequence). CDR3 in DNA: TGTGCCAGTAGTTCAACAGGGGGCGCAGTCCGCACAGATACGCAGTATTTT. Protein sequence: CASSSTGGAVRTDTQYF.

The CDR3 spells CASSRTTGGGSTDTQYF. CDR3 bases: TGTGCCAGTAGTAGGACTACCGGGGGCGGGAGCACAGATACGCAGTATTTT. This rearrangement joins TRBV19 to TRBJ2-3, with D possibly being TRBD1 or TRBD2 (6 bases each). The CDR3 sequence is 17 residues long. CDR1 is LNHDA, CDR2 SQIVND, per germline (reference sequence). V lost 4 bases to trimming and J lost 0 bases, with 17 bases between them.

This clonotype was detected many times. The chain joins TRBV29-1 to TRBJ1-1; D is undetermined. CDR3 length equals 11 residues. Trimming removed 4 bases from V and 7 bases from J, with 10 bases in between. Per germline, CDR1 SQVTM and CDR2 ANQGSEA. The CDR3 DNA follows: TGCAGCGTTGGGTATAGTGGTGAAGCTTTCTTT. Its protein is CSVGYSGEAFF.

This rearrangement joins TRBV4-2 to TRBJ1-1; D remains ambiguous. Trimming took 0 bases from V and 0 from J, leaving 5 bases between them. CDR1 is LGHNA and CDR2 is YNFKEQ in the germline V gene. The CDR3 runs 14 residues. The CDR3 protein is CASSQEALNTEAFF. The CDR3 DNA sequence: TGTGCCAGCAGCCAAGAGGCACTGAACACTGAAGCTTTCTTT.

The rearrangement joins TRBV20-1 to TRBJ1-2; D uncertain. The CDR3 has 14 amino acids. CDR1 and CDR2 (germline): DFQATT, SNEGSKA (reference sequence). Trimming stripped 6 bases from V and 4 bases from J, with 18 bases between. The CDR3 DNA follows: TGCAGTGCCATCAATGCAAGAGGGAGCTATGGCTACACCTTC. This gives the protein CSAINARGSYGYTF.

The chain uses TRBV5-1 and TRBJ2-3; D might be TRBD1 (5 bases). Looked up from germline, CDR1 is SGHRS and CDR2 is YFSETQ. V lost 0 bases and J lost 1, with 12 bases in between. The CDR3 runs 16 residues. The CDR3 sequence: CASSLDSDSRTDTQYF. Here the CDR3 DNA reads TGCGCCAGCAGCTTGGACTCCGACAGCCGCACAGATACGCAGTATTTT.

The chain joins TRBV20-1 to TRBJ2-7, with 12 bases lining up with TRBD1. Germline CDR1 reads DFQATT; CDR2 reads SNEGSKA (reference sequence). Trimming at V came to 3 bases and at J to 6 bases, leaving 6 bases not matched to a gene. The CDR3 spans 14 residues. The chain's CDR3 is CSASTGQGAGEQYF. The CDR3 bases are TGCAGTGCTAGTACGGGACAGGGGGCAGGCGAGCAGTACTTC.

In its sample, this clonotype was seen a few times. The CDR3 loop reads CAISDGGYNEQFF. CDR3 sequence (DNA): TGTGCCATCAGTGATGGGGGATACAATGAGCAGTTCTTC. The V gene is TRBV10-3, the J gene TRBJ2-1, with D possibly called TRBD1 or TRBD2 (5 bases each). This CDR3 comprises 13 residues. The germline gives CDR1 ENHRY, CDR2 SYGVKD. V was cut by 3 bases and J by 4 bases, with 7 bases left in between.

This clonotype has a count of ten or more. J is TRBJ1-1 and V is TRBV11-2, with 7 positions matching TRBD1. The germline CDR1 and CDR2 sequences are SGHAT and FQNNGV. The V and J ends lost 6 bases and 4 bases, in that order; junction bases with no gene match: 5. CDR3 length: 13 amino acids. CDR3 in amino acids: CASSSTGATEAFF. The CDR3 DNA follows: TGTGCCAGCAGTTCAACAGGGGCCACTGAAGCTTTCTTT.

V and J are TRBV20-1 and TRBJ2-2, with TRBD1 matching 7 bases. CDR1 and CDR2 (germline): DFQATT, SNEGSKA (reference sequence). This CDR3 spans 14 amino acids. The junction had 6 bases not matched to a gene; V was cut back by 1 base and J by 7 bases. Written as DNA, the CDR3 is TGCAGTGCTAGAGTAGGGGGCGCTTTCGGGGAGCTGTTTTTT. Translating gives CSARVGGAFGELFF.

This clonotype has a handful of counts. This chain's CDR3 is CASSPNGGANTGELFF. Written as DNA, the CDR3 is TGTGCCAGCTCACCGAACGGGGGGGCGAACACCGGGGAGCTGTTTTTT. This chain joins TRBV18 and TRBJ2-2; 8 nucleotides line up with TRBD2. Looked up from germline, CDR1 is KGHSH and CDR2 is LQKENI. Trimming cost V 3 bases and J 0 bases; bases outside gene matches: 3. The CDR3 is 16 amino acids.

The chain uses TRBV11-2 and TRBJ2-7; a weak D match, TRBD2 (6 bases). Germline V gene data show CDR1 as SGHAT and CDR2 as FQNNGV. The CDR3 contains 18 residues. V lost 4 bases, J lost 7 bases, and 29 bases lay in between. The DNA of the CDR3 is TGTGCCAGCAGCTGGAGGGCGGAGGTCCTTGATGGACTACAGGAGCAGTACTTC. Its protein product is CASSWRAEVLDGLQEQYF.

The chain has TRBV12-3 or TRBV12-4 and TRBJ2-1; the D is unclear. V was clipped by 3 bases and J by 6 bases, with 6 bases between them. The CDR3 loop spans 12 amino acids. Written as DNA, the CDR3 is TGTGCCAGCAGTTTTTTTCGCAATGAGCAGTTCTTC. It translates to CASSFFRNEQFF.

The chain recombines TRBV7-2 with TRBJ2-1; D may be TRBD2 (5 bases). V lost 3 bases and J 10 bases, leaving 16 bases between the germline ends. CDR1 and CDR2 (germline): SGHTA, FQGNSA. The CDR3 consists of 14 residues. DNA of the CDR3: TGTGCCAGCAGCTTTCTTTCGGAGCGGTCGGAGCAGTTCTTC. This sequence encodes CASSFLSERSEQFF.

This clonotype was counted only a few times. The J gene is TRBJ2-7, the V gene TRBV3-1; 8 bases map to TRBD2. The length of the CDR3 is 15 residues. Germline V gives CDR1 LGHDT, CDR2 YNNKEL (reference sequence). The V and J ends lost 0 bases and 5 bases, in that order; junction bases with no gene match: 6. The CDR3, as DNA: TGTGCCAGCAGCCAAGAAAGACTAGCGTTTAACGAGCAGTACTTC. Translating it yields CASSQERLAFNEQYF.

The J gene is TRBJ2-2, the V gene TRBV11-2; TRBD1 might be the D (6 bases). The CDR3 spans 16 residues. Trimming took 0 bases from V and 4 from J, leaving 12 bases between them. CDR1 is SGHAT and CDR2 is FQNNGV in the germline V gene. CDR3 loop: CASSLDSGVLTGELFF. The DNA for the CDR3 is TGTGCCAGCAGCTTAGATTCAGGGGTTCTCACCGGGGAGCTGTTTTTT. Together with reference TRBV11-2 and TRBJ2-2, the CDR3 gives the full variable domain: EAGVAQSPRYKIIEKRQSVAFWCNPISGHATLYWYQQILGQGPKLLIQFQNNGVVDDSQLPKDRFSAERLKGVDSTLKIQPAKLEDSAVYLCASSLDSGVLTGELFFGEGSRLTVL.

The rearrangement links TRBV10-3 to TRBJ2-7; D uncertain. The germline V and J ends were trimmed by 4 bases and 4 bases, with 8 bases remaining between them. The germline V gene encodes CDR1 ENHRY and CDR2 SYGVKD. This CDR3 is 12 amino acids long. This CDR3 is CAISGDAYEQYF. DNA of the CDR3: TGTGCCATCAGTGGCGATGCGTACGAGCAGTACTTC.

V gene TRBV24-1 combines with J gene TRBJ2-1, with D unclear. The germline V and J ends were trimmed by 0 bases and 0 bases, with 8 bases remaining between them. Looked up from germline, CDR1 is KGHDR and CDR2 is SFDVKD. The length of the CDR3 is 16 residues. CDR3 residues: CATSDLVASSYNEQFF. The CDR3 DNA reads TGTGCCACCAGTGATTTGGTGGCAAGCTCCTACAATGAGCAGTTCTTC.

This clonotype was observed at least ten times. This chain joins TRBV3-1 and TRBJ2-6, with D perhaps TRBD2 (5 bases). V was cut by 1 base and J by 1 base, with 11 bases left in between. Germline V gene sequence: CDR1 LGHDT, CDR2 YNNKEL (reference sequence). The CDR3 spans 17 residues. The DNA for the CDR3 is TGTGCCAGCAGCCAAGGTACACGGGGATCTGGGGCCAACGTCCTGACTTTC. Protein product: CASSQGTRGSGANVLTF.

This clonotype occurred many times. The chain employs TRBV28 and TRBJ1-4, with a tentative D call TRBD1 (6 bases). Germline-derived CDR1 and CDR2 are MDHEN and SYDVKM. V dropped 5 bases and J dropped 4 bases, with 11 bases sitting between them. This CDR3 is 14 amino acids long. The DNA for the CDR3 is TGTGCCAGCAGTCCGGACAGCTTTAATGAAAAACTGTTTTTT. Amino acid sequence: CASSPDSFNEKLFF.

The V gene is TRBV11-2, the J gene TRBJ2-7, with D perhaps matching TRBD1 (5 bases). Germline-derived CDR1 and CDR2 are SGHAT and FQNNGV. The CDR3 runs 17 residues. V dropped 5 bases and J dropped 0 bases, with 20 bases sitting between them. CDR3: CASSVESGRVVSYEQYF. The CDR3 nucleotides read TGTGCCAGCAGCGTGGAAAGTGGCAGGGTAGTCTCCTACGAGCAGTACTTC.

The J gene is TRBJ2-1, the V gene TRBV6-1; D is perhaps TRBD1 or TRBD2 (5 bases each). The CDR3 has 15 residues. Germline CDR1 reads MNHNS; CDR2 reads SASEGT. V shed 0 bases and J shed 6 bases, with 12 bases lying between them. The CDR3 spells CASSEAWGIGNEQFF. In DNA form, the CDR3 reads TGTGCCAGCAGTGAAGCGTGGGGGATAGGCAATGAGCAGTTCTTC.

The chain employs TRBV11-2 and TRBJ2-1, with 13 bases lining up with TRBD2. The CDR3 has 20 residues. Trimming removed 5 bases from V and 7 bases from J; junction bases left unmatched: 20. Germline V gene lookup returns CDR1 SGHAT and CDR2 FQNNGV. CDR3 loop: CASSPLRTSGRARAGNEQFF. The CDR3 DNA is TGTGCCAGCAGCCCGCTGCGGACTAGCGGGAGAGCAAGAGCCGGGAATGAGCAGTTCTTC.

This clonotype was counted only a few times. The chain uses TRBV7-2 and TRBJ1-1; 8 nucleotides agree with TRBD1. Germline V gene lookup returns CDR1 SGHTA and CDR2 FQGNSA. V trimming: 4 bases; J trimming: 10 bases; junction bases outside the gene matches: 8. This CDR3 comprises 13 residues. The CDR3 loop is CASSWDRSMGAFF. For the CDR3, the DNA is TGTGCCAGCAGCTGGGACAGGTCGATGGGAGCTTTCTTT.

This clonotype showed up many times. This chain connects TRBV4-1 to TRBJ2-1, with 12 bases identical to TRBD2. The J segment lost 2 bases and the V segment lost 3 bases, leaving 2 bases of the junction unmatched. The CDR3 contains 16 residues. The germline gives CDR1 MGHRA, CDR2 YSYEKL. The DNA for the CDR3 is TGCGCCAGCAGCCAGACTAGCGGGGGAACCTACAATGAGCAGTTCTTC. Translation gives CASSQTSGGTYNEQFF.